Shown below are 22 T cell receptor beta chains from a single sample sequenced in a study of regulatory T cells in long-lasting Graves disease. Library construction for TCR beta used iRepertoire HTBI primers and Arm-PCR of CDR3 regions. TCRdb fed the multiplex PCR reads into MiXCR, producing one record per CDR3 protein. The sample shows about 560,000 distinct CDR3 sequences, more than 15% of them seen only once. Described time point: newly diagnosed GD, antithyroid drugs for less than 3 months. From RNA extracted from PBMCs, the TCR library was made. The data were also submitted as part of a second study, on T cells in Graves' hyperthyroidism and ophthalmopathy.

The material sequenced was peripheral blood mononuclear cells (PBMCs), taken at new diagnosis, from a patient treated with antithyroid drugs. The receptors derive from a man between 18 and 35 years old with Graves disease.

V is TRBV18 and J is TRBJ2-7; D perhaps matches TRBD2 (5 bases). Looked up from germline, CDR1 is KGHSH and CDR2 is LQKENI. This CDR3 has 15 residues. Trimming took off 4 bases at V and 2 bases at J, with 15 bases between the two ends. The chain's CDR3 is CASSRIRTVTYEQYF. The CDR3, as DNA: TGTGCCAGCTCACGCATTAGGACTGTAACCTACGAGCAGTACTTC.

Only a few counts were recorded for this clonotype. This CDR3 is missing its conserved last phenylalanine or tryptophan, likely due to a read error. The chain employs TRBV4-1 and TRBJ2-7; either TRBD1 or TRBD2 may supply D (5 bases each). This CDR3 has 15 residues. V was pared by 3 bases and J by 2 bases, with 14 bases between. Germline V CDR1 and CDR2: MGHRA, YSYEKL. The chain's CDR3 is CASSHGTLHTYEQYL. As DNA, the CDR3 is TGCGCCAGCAGCCACGGGACGCTGCATACCTACGAGCAGTACCTC.

The rearrangement uses TRBV6-5 and TRBJ2-7; 7 nucleotides match TRBD1. J was trimmed by 0 bases and V by 4 bases; bases with no gene match: 6. Germline V gives CDR1 MNHEY, CDR2 SVGAGI. The CDR3 consists of 15 residues. CDR3 sequence (DNA): TGTGCCAGCAGTTCGACCGGGGACAGCTCCTACGAGCAGTACTTC. Protein: CASSSTGDSSYEQYF.

The J gene is TRBJ2-5, the V gene TRBV20-1, with D perhaps matching TRBD1 (6 bases). V lost 6 bases, J lost 0 bases, and 20 bases lay in between. The length of the CDR3 is 16 residues. Germline V CDR1 and CDR2: DFQATT, SNEGSKA (reference sequence). CDR3 coding DNA: TGCAGTGCCAGCAGTGGCAGGGGATGGTACCAAGAGACCCAGTACTTC. It translates to CSASSGRGWYQETQYF.

Regarding this clonotype: This may stem from a read error, because a much larger clone lies one nucleotide away. V is TRBV7-3 and J is TRBJ2-7, with TRBD2 identical over 11 bases. The trim removed 2 bases at V and 5 bases at J, leaving 8 bases unmatched. The CDR3 has 16 residues. Germline V gene sequence: CDR1 SGHTA, CDR2 FQGTGA. The chain's CDR3 is CASSLSSGRSKDEQYF. CDR3 in DNA: TGTGCCAGCAGCTTATCTAGCGGGAGGTCTAAGGACGAGCAGTACTTC.

The V call is TRBV5-1, the J call TRBJ2-7; 9 bases are shared with TRBD1. V dropped 4 bases and J dropped 6; count of bases not matched to a gene: 8. CDR1 SGHRS and CDR2 YFSETQ come from the germline V gene. This CDR3 is built from 14 residues. CDR3 in amino acids: CASSHRDRVGEQYF. CDR3 nucleotide sequence: TGCGCCAGCAGCCACCGGGACAGGGTGGGCGAGCAGTACTTC.

As to this clonotype: A much larger clone lies a single base off, so this may be a read error. The chain combines TRBV28 with TRBJ2-7; tentative D call: TRBD1 (6 bases). The CDR3 runs 14 residues. Germline CDR1 is MDHEN and CDR2 is SYDVKM. CDR3 nucleotides: TGTGCCGGCAGCCTTACAGGGCGAACCTACGAGCAGTACTTC. Translation: CAGSLTGRTYEQYF.

The sample holds many counts of this clonotype. V gene TRBV3-1 combines with J gene TRBJ2-1, with D perhaps TRBD2 (6 bases). Germline V gene data show CDR1 as LGHDT and CDR2 as YNNKEL (reference sequence). Trimming took 1 base from V and 4 from J, leaving 17 bases between them. This CDR3 region has 17 residues. DNA for the CDR3: TGTGCCAGCAGCCAAGCCGGACCCGGGAGTATGTACAATGAGCAGTTCTTC. The encoded protein is CASSQAGPGSMYNEQFF.

This clonotype appeared many times. The CDR3 nucleotides read TGTGCCAGCAGACAGAAGGGACCGTGGGGTTCCTACGAGCAGTACTTC. Translating it yields CASRQKGPWGSYEQYF. The chain links TRBV28 to TRBJ2-7, with D perhaps assigned TRBD1 or TRBD2 (5 bases each). From germline, CDR1 is MDHEN and CDR2 SYDVKM. The CDR3 loop spans 16 amino acids. The germline V and J ends were trimmed by 6 bases and 1 base, with 19 bases remaining between them. Full variable domain (remainder filled in from reference TRBV28 and TRBJ2-7): DVKVTQSSRYLVKRTGEKVFLECVQDMDHENMFWYRQDPGLGLRLIYFSYDVKMKEKGDIPEGYSVSREKKERFSLILESASTNQTSMYLCASRQKGPWGSYEQYFGPGTRLTVT.

V is TRBV19 and J is TRBJ1-4, with TRBD1 as a possible D gene (6 bases). The germline gives CDR1 LNHDA, CDR2 SQIVND (reference sequence). The CDR3 spans 13 residues. V gave up 4 bases and J gave up 8 bases, with 11 bases separating them. The CDR3 reads CASSTGAEEKLFF. Here the CDR3 DNA reads TGTGCCAGTAGTACAGGGGCGGAAGAAAAACTGTTTTTT.

The CDR3 sequence: CSARERKAGTLYYNEQFF. The CDR3 coding sequence is TGCAGTGCTAGAGAGAGGAAGGCGGGGACGCTTTATTACAATGAGCAGTTCTTC. This chain links TRBV20-1 with TRBJ2-1, with D perhaps matching TRBD2 (6 bases). Trimming pared 0 bases from V and 4 bases from J, leaving 22 bases between. This CDR3 is built from 18 residues. Germline CDR1 DFQATT, CDR2 SNEGSKA (reference sequence).

In this sample, this clonotype turned up many times. The chain links TRBV27 to TRBJ2-3, with 9 bases lining up with TRBD2. Germline lookup yields CDR1 MNHEY and CDR2 SMNVEV (reference sequence). The CDR3 contains 14 residues. Unmatched junction bases numbered 1, after V lost 5 bases and J lost 1 base. The CDR3 DNA reads as TGTGCCAGCAGTGAGCGGGAGGGCACAGATACGCAGTATTTT. This sequence encodes CASSEREGTDTQYF.

This clonotype was counted many times. The chain couples TRBV24-1 to TRBJ2-1; perhaps TRBD1 as D (6 bases). Trimming pared 4 bases from V and 13 bases from J, leaving 13 bases between. CDR1 KGHDR and CDR2 SFDVKD come from the germline V gene. CDR3 length: 12 amino acids. The CDR3 spells CATSDDSGVQFF. CDR3 coding DNA: TGTGCCACCAGTGACGATTCAGGGGTCCAGTTCTTC.

The rearrangement uses TRBV3-1 and TRBJ2-7; D is perhaps TRBD1 or TRBD2 (5 bases each). Germline V lookup: CDR1 LGHDT, CDR2 YNNKEL (reference sequence). The V end was cut by 0 bases, the J end by 0 bases, with 12 bases between. This CDR3 spans 16 amino acids. The CDR3: CASSQDGTGYSYEQYF. Written as DNA, the CDR3 is TGTGCCAGCAGCCAAGACGGGACGGGGTACTCCTACGAGCAGTACTTC.

This clonotype was found many times. CDR3 protein: CASSWGRGWGTYEQYF. The CDR3 DNA reads as TGTGCCAGCAGTTGGGGGAGGGGTTGGGGCACCTACGAGCAGTACTTC. The chain links TRBV27 to TRBJ2-7; 7 bases map to TRBD2. This CDR3 region has 16 residues. The J segment lost 2 bases and the V segment lost 4 bases, leaving 11 bases of the junction unmatched. Germline-derived CDR1 and CDR2 are MNHEY and SMNVEV (reference sequence).

This clonotype was detected many times. The rearrangement joins TRBV27 to TRBJ1-2, with D uncertain. The V gene's germline CDR1 is MNHEY and CDR2 SMNVEV (reference sequence). V was trimmed by 2 bases and J by 4 bases, leaving 14 bases between them. The CDR3 spans 15 residues. The CDR3 reads CASSLGRTSPYGYTF. CDR3 sequence (DNA): TGTGCCAGCAGTTTAGGCCGGACGAGCCCCTATGGCTACACCTTC.

This clonotype has more than one count but fewer than ten. A much more abundant neighbour one base away suggests this may be a read error. The rearrangement uses TRBV27 and TRBJ2-2, with 7 nucleotides matching TRBD2. The CDR3 sequence is 14 residues long. V lost 6 bases and J lost 1; bases outside the gene matches: 2. The germline gives CDR1 MNHEY, CDR2 SMNVEV (reference sequence). The CDR3 nucleotides read TGTGCCAGCAGGGGCGGGGGGAACACCGGGGAGCTGTTTTTT. This sequence encodes CASRGGGNTGELFF.

The chain's CDR3 is CASSQPNQPQHF. The CDR3 bases are TGTGCCAGCAGTCAGCCCAATCAGCCCCAGCATTTT. This chain uses TRBV12-3 or TRBV12-4 with TRBJ1-5; D is undetermined. V was pared by 5 bases and J by 3 bases, with 5 bases between. The CDR3 spans 12 residues.

At least ten counts were recorded for this clonotype. V gene TRBV20-1 combines with J gene TRBJ2-5, with 8 bases identical to TRBD1. The CDR3 is made up of 13 amino acids. Trimming at V came to 5 bases and at J to 1 base, leaving 3 bases not matched to a gene. Germline loops: CDR1 DFQATT, CDR2 SNEGSKA (reference sequence). CDR3 amino acids: CSAQGQAQETQYF. The CDR3 nucleotides are TGCAGTGCTCAGGGACAGGCCCAAGAGACCCAGTACTTC.

This clonotype occurred many times. The genes are TRBV7-8 and TRBJ2-1; possible D gene TRBD2, 5 bases. CDR1 is SGHVS, CDR2 FQNEAQ, per germline. The CDR3 runs 12 residues. V was shortened by 4 bases and J by 7 bases, with 8 bases between the two germline ends. This CDR3 reads CASSSERNEQFF. Written as DNA, the CDR3 is TGTGCCAGCAGCTCTGAGCGGAATGAGCAGTTCTTC.

This clonotype was found many times. V and J are TRBV2 and TRBJ2-2; no firm D call. This CDR3 region has 12 residues. The germline gives CDR1 SNHLY, CDR2 FYNNEI. Trimming removed 10 bases from V and 4 bases from J, with 10 bases in between. The CDR3 nucleotides read TGTGCCATACAGAAGTTCACCGGGGAGCTGTTTTTT. Its protein product is CAIQKFTGELFF.

The sample holds many counts of this clonotype. The V gene is TRBV11-2, the J gene TRBJ2-7; 10 bases align to TRBD2. Germline V gene sequence: CDR1 SGHAT, CDR2 FQNNGV. Trimming removed 2 bases from V and 3 bases from J; junction bases left unmatched: 7. CDR3 length: 16 amino acids. The CDR3 DNA is TGTGCCAGCAGCTTATCACTAGCGGGGTCGGTCTACGAGCAGTACTTC. This encodes CASSLSLAGSVYEQYF.